This entry describes one T cell receptor (beta chain). Its antigen is still unknown. V lost 1 base to trimming and J lost 4 bases, with 11 bases between them. The CDR3 covers 15 residues. Germline V lookup: CDR1 LNHNV, CDR2 YYDKDF (reference sequence). This entry belongs to a study of cytomegalovirus exposure and HLA in healthy donors. Points from the study as a whole: The authors considered a cluster of highly shared sequence variants likely to be a sequencing artifact. Usually a TCR sequence was rare, but some public TCRs were found in many donors.

PCR primers comprised 60 Vbeta and 13 Jbeta primers. Measured with immunoSEQ multiplex PCR; TCRdb has only the in-frame clones, and not every one. The repertoire holds about 110,000 clones, with roughly 76% as singletons. The source of this sequence is a woman aged 45 to 65 in good health and CMV-seropositive. The chain joins TRBV15 to TRBJ1-3; no reliable D call. The source material was PBMCs. DNA of the CDR3: TGTGCCACCAGCAGAGTGGGAGGTTCGGGAAACACCATATATTTT. Its translation is CATSRVGGSGNTIYF.